The next 13 T cell receptor beta chains were all read from a single sample in a study of blood T cell repertoires in COVID-19. Sequencing used immunoSEQ multiplex PCR; TCRdb keeps in-frame clones, though not all of them. The sample yields 270,000 or so clones, 82% seen once. The sequenced material came from peripheral blood. The receptors derive from a young woman with acute or convalescent COVID-19.

The V gene is TRBV2, the J gene TRBJ2-1; a weak D match, TRBD2 (5 bases). CDR3 length: 15 residues. V was trimmed by 5 bases and J by 7 bases, leaving 18 bases between them. Germline V lookup: CDR1 SNHLY, CDR2 FYNNEI. The CDR3, as DNA: TGTGCCAGCAGTTTTGTAGCGCCCCCGGGAAATGAGCAGTTCTTC. This sequence encodes CASSFVAPPGNEQFF.

The chain has TRBV7-9 and TRBJ2-1; TRBD2 aligns across 8 bases. Germline CDR1 SEHNR, CDR2 FQNEAQ (reference sequence). Trimming took 8 bases from V and 8 from J; bases not matched to a gene: 8. CDR3 length: 13 amino acids. The CDR3 loop is CASERAGVDEQFF. Here the CDR3 DNA reads TGTGCCAGCGAGCGAGCGGGAGTAGATGAGCAGTTCTTC.

This chain connects TRBV19 to TRBJ1-1; possible D gene TRBD1, 5 bases. In germline, CDR1 is LNHDA, CDR2 SQIVND (reference sequence). CDR3 length: 15 amino acids. V was pared by 3 bases and J by 4 bases, with 15 bases between. CDR3 sequence reads: CASSINFQGGTEAFF. CDR3 nucleotides: TGTGCCAGTAGTATTAACTTCCAGGGAGGCACTGAAGCTTTCTTT.

This chain's CDR3 is CASSPSGDTQYF. The CDR3, as DNA: TGTGCCAGCAGCCCCTCAGGGGATACGCAGTATTTT. The chain employs TRBV7-3 and TRBJ2-3; D possibly corresponds to TRBD1 (5 bases). CDR3 size: 12 residues. In germline, CDR1 is SGHTA, CDR2 FQGTGA. Trimming cost V 5 bases and J 6 bases, with 9 bases left between them.

The chain combines TRBV30 with TRBJ2-2; D may be TRBD1 (6 bases). The length of the CDR3 is 16 residues. Germline CDR1 and CDR2: GTSNPN and SVGIG (reference sequence). V lost 1 base to trimming and J lost 2 bases, with 14 bases between them. The CDR3 bases are TGTGCCTGGAGTGGAGGGTGGGGGCCTAACACCGGGGAGCTGTTTTTT. Protein sequence: CAWSGGWGPNTGELFF.

The V gene is TRBV9, the J gene TRBJ2-7; maybe TRBD2 (6 bases). The V gene's germline CDR1 is SGDLS and CDR2 YYNGEE. V lost 0 bases to trimming and J lost 0 bases, with 10 bases between them. This CDR3 region has 15 residues. The chain's CDR3 is CASSVAQDYSYEQYF. The CDR3 DNA follows: TGTGCCAGCAGCGTAGCACAGGACTACTCCTACGAGCAGTACTTC.

The rearrangement links TRBV7-2 to TRBJ2-3; 12 bases are shared with TRBD1. The junction had 6 bases not matched to a gene; V was cut back by 2 bases and J by 6 bases. Germline loops: CDR1 SGHTA, CDR2 FQGNSA. The length of the CDR3 is 16 residues. CDR3 DNA sequence: TGTGCCAGCAGCTTACGTCCGGGACAGGGGGCCGATACGCAGTATTTT. Its protein is CASSLRPGQGADTQYF. The full variable domain, completed using reference TRBV7-2 and TRBJ2-3, is GAGVSQSPSNKVTEKGKDVELRCDPISGHTALYWYRQSLGQGLEFLIYFQGNSAPDKSGLPSDRFSAERTGGSVSTLTIQRTQQEDSAVYLCASSLRPGQGADTQYFGPGTRLTVL.

The chain has TRBV11-1 and TRBJ2-7; a weak D match, TRBD1 (5 bases). Germline CDR1 SGHAT, CDR2 FQDESV (reference sequence). Between the trimmed V and J ends, which lost 1 base and 5 bases, there was a span of 15 bases. The CDR3 has 15 amino acids. The CDR3 DNA sequence: TGTGCCAGCAGCTTAGGGGGCCAGGGCTTCCACGAGCAGTACTTC. It translates to CASSLGGQGFHEQYF.

The chain combines TRBV30 with TRBJ2-5; TRBD2 agrees at 7 bases. V shed 2 bases and J 2 bases; nucleotides not matched to a gene: 5. Germline V gene lookup returns CDR1 GTSNPN and CDR2 SVGIG (reference sequence). The CDR3 sequence is 14 residues long. The CDR3 region is CAWSFGRGQETQYF. The DNA of the CDR3 is TGTGCCTGGAGTTTTGGGCGGGGGCAAGAGACCCAGTACTTC.

The chain joins TRBV2 to TRBJ1-3, with TRBD1 matching over 7 bases. Germline CDR1 and CDR2: SNHLY and FYNNEI. This CDR3 contains 17 residues. Losses at the gene ends were 4 bases for V and 0 bases for J; bases not matched to a gene: 9. This CDR3 is CASSGGGRTSSGNTIYF. The CDR3 DNA sequence: TGTGCCAGCAGTGGAGGGGGCCGTACCTCCTCTGGAAACACCATATATTTT.

The rearrangement joins TRBV19 to TRBJ2-1; D unclear. Germline V gives CDR1 LNHDA, CDR2 SQIVND (reference sequence). V lost 5 bases and J 3 bases, leaving 8 bases between the germline ends. There are 13 residues in the CDR3. CDR3 in amino acids: CASSVLDYNEQFF. The CDR3 coding sequence is TGTGCCAGTAGTGTACTTGACTACAATGAGCAGTTCTTC. The whole variable domain, filled in from reference TRBV19 and TRBJ2-1, reads DGGITQSPKYLFRKEGQNVTLSCEQNLNHDAMYWYRQDPGQGLRLIYYSQIVNDFQKGDIAEGYSVSREKKESFPLTVTSAQKNPTAFYLCASSVLDYNEQFFGPGTRLTVL.

This clone was picked up one time. The chain is built from TRBV12-3 or TRBV12-4 and TRBJ1-2; maybe TRBD1 (5 bases). V was shortened by 3 bases and J by 2 bases, with 7 bases between the two germline ends. CDR3 size: 13 residues. DNA for the CDR3: TGTGCCAGCAGTTTCTCAGGGAACTATGGCTACACCTTC. Translated, it gives CASSFSGNYGYTF.

The rearrangement links TRBV25-1 to TRBJ1-6, with 9 bases lining up with TRBD1. V was clipped by 6 bases and J by 5 bases; unmatched bases: 8. The CDR3 is 16 residues long. Germline loops: CDR1 MGHDK, CDR2 SYGVNS. CDR3 nucleotides: TGTGCCAGCAGAATTTCCGGGACAGGGCATAATTCACCCCTCCACTTT. Protein sequence: CASRISGTGHNSPLHF.